The rows below give T cell receptor beta chains drawn from one sample of a study of cytomegalovirus exposure and HLA in healthy donors. TCRdb keeps only in-frame clones here, not all; method: immunoSEQ multiplex PCR. Its table records about 210,000 clones. The material sequenced was PBMCs. The source is a woman between 25 and 40 years old in good health and CMV-seropositive. Each CDR3 is given with its conserved first and last residue. A D gene is named only where the DNA matches it firmly.

cdr3_nt	cdr3_aa	d_call	v_call	j_call
TGTGCCAGCAGCTTGTGGACAGGCGATTATAGCAATCAGCCCCAGCATTTT	CASSLWTGDYSNQPQHF	TRBD1	TRBV7-9	TRBJ1-5
TGTGCCACCAGCAGAGAGCCCTCAGCGTCGGGAAGCAATCAGCCCCAGCATTTT	CATSREPSASGSNQPQHF	.	TRBV15	TRBJ1-5
TGTGCCAGCCGGGGTTCCGCTAAAGGGACCCAGTACTTC	CASRGSAKGTQYF	.	TRBV28	TRBJ2-5
TGTGCCAGCAGCGTCGATGGACAGGCGAACACTGAAGCTTTCTTT	CASSVDGQANTEAFF	TRBD1	TRBV9	TRBJ1-1
TGCGCCAGCAGCAGCACAGGGGATGCGAACTATGGCTACACCTTC	CASSSTGDANYGYTF	TRBD1	TRBV5-1	TRBJ1-2
TGTGCCAGCATCCTAGGAGCGGTTCCCTACGAGCAGTACTTC	CASILGAVPYEQYF	.	TRBV11-2	TRBJ2-7
TGCGCCAGCAGCACCGACAGTATCTATGGCTACACCTTC	CASSTDSIYGYTF	.	TRBV10-1	TRBJ1-2
TGTGCCAGCAGCTCGGTGTGGCGGGTGCCTAGCACAGATACGCAGTATTTT	CASSSVWRVPSTDTQYF	.	TRBV11-2	TRBJ2-3
TGCAGCGTTGAGAAGACTAGCGGGGAGAGCACAGATACGCAGTATTTT	CSVEKTSGESTDTQYF	TRBD2	TRBV29-1	TRBJ2-3
TGTGCCAGCTCACCACTGCGCCCGGGGTGGGGGAAACGGGGGTTGGCGGACAATGAGCAGTTCTTC	CASSPLRPGWGKRGLADNEQFF	.	TRBV18	TRBJ2-1
TGCAGCGTTGGACAGGGAACCCAGCCCCAGCATTTT	CSVGQGTQPQHF	TRBD1	TRBV29-1	TRBJ1-5
TGTGCCAGCAGCCCCGCACAGGGGATAGTGAACACCGGGGAGCTGTTTTTT	CASSPAQGIVNTGELFF	TRBD1	TRBV5-4	TRBJ2-2
TGTGCCAGCAGTATGACAGGGGGATCTGAAAAACTGTTTTTT	CASSMTGGSEKLFF	TRBD1	TRBV28	TRBJ1-4
TGCGCCAGCAGCCAAGATTGGAGCGGTGGCAGGGGGACCTACGAGCAGTACTTC	CASSQDWSGGRGTYEQYF	TRBD1	TRBV4-1	TRBJ2-7
TGTGCCAGCAGCTTACCGGGACTAGCGGGAGTTGAGCAGTACTTC	CASSLPGLAGVEQYF	TRBD2	TRBV5-4	TRBJ2-7
TGTGCCATCAGTGACAGTAGGGCAGGGGGTATATGGCCCCAGCATTTT	CAISDSRAGGIWPQHF	TRBD1	TRBV10-3	TRBJ1-5
TGCGCCAGCAGCCAACTAGCGGGAGGTCAAGATACGCAGTATTTT	CASSQLAGGQDTQYF	TRBD2	TRBV4-3	TRBJ2-3
TGCGCCAGCAGCCACGCCGTGGCAGGCTCTGGAAACACCATATATTTT	CASSHAVAGSGNTIYF	.	TRBV4-1	TRBJ1-3
TGTGCCAGCAGTGAGGGACTACCCACCTACAATGAGCAGTTCTTC	CASSEGLPTYNEQFF	TRBD2	TRBV6-1	TRBJ2-1
TGTGCCAGCAGTTACGTTTCGACAGGTCGCGGCTACACCTTC	CASSYVSTGRGYTF	.	TRBV2	TRBJ1-2
TGCAGCGGCCGACTAGCGGGAGATACGCAGTATTTT	CSGRLAGDTQYF	TRBD2	TRBV29-1	TRBJ2-3
TGTGCCAGCAGCTTGGTGAGAGGTACAGATACGCAGTATTTT	CASSLVRGTDTQYF	.	TRBV5-6	TRBJ2-3
TGCGCCAGCAGCCCGATACAGGGGGCTAATGGCTACACCTTC	CASSPIQGANGYTF	TRBD1	TRBV5-1	TRBJ1-2
TGTGCCAGCGGACCGACAGGGGAAATTCTTGGCTACACCTTC	CASGPTGEILGYTF	TRBD1	TRBV7-9	TRBJ1-2
TGTGCCAGCAGTTCCCACTATCGTCTAGCGGGAGCCTACGAGCAGTACTTC	CASSSHYRLAGAYEQYF	TRBD2	TRBV27	TRBJ2-7
TGCGCCAGCAGCCTGACAATGGACACTGAAGCTTTCTTT	CASSLTMDTEAFF	.	TRBV10-1	TRBJ1-1
TGCAGCGTTCGACAGGGGTCACAATCAAATCAGCCCCAGCATTTT	CSVRQGSQSNQPQHF	TRBD1	TRBV29-1	TRBJ1-5
TGTGCCAGCAGTTCATTACCAGACACTGAAGCTTTCTTT	CASSSLPDTEAFF	.	TRBV6-5	TRBJ1-1
TGCAGCGCGGGACAGCAAGAGACCCAGTACTTC	CSAGQQETQYF	TRBD1	TRBV29-1	TRBJ2-5
TGTGCCTGGAGTGTTTCCGCAGGCTATGGCTACACCTTC	CAWSVSAGYGYTF	.	TRBV30	TRBJ1-2
TGTGCCAGCAGCTTGTCCATGTGGGGGGATAATTCACCCCTCCACTTT	CASSLSMWGDNSPLHF	.	TRBV5-8	TRBJ1-6
TGCGCCAGCAGCCAAGATAGACTAGCGGCCCTCAATGAGCAGTTCTTC	CASSQDRLAALNEQFF	TRBD2	TRBV4-3	TRBJ2-1
TGCGCCAGCAGCTTGATTGGGGGAGGTGGGGGCACTGAAGCTTTCTTT	CASSLIGGGGGTEAFF	.	TRBV5-1	TRBJ1-1